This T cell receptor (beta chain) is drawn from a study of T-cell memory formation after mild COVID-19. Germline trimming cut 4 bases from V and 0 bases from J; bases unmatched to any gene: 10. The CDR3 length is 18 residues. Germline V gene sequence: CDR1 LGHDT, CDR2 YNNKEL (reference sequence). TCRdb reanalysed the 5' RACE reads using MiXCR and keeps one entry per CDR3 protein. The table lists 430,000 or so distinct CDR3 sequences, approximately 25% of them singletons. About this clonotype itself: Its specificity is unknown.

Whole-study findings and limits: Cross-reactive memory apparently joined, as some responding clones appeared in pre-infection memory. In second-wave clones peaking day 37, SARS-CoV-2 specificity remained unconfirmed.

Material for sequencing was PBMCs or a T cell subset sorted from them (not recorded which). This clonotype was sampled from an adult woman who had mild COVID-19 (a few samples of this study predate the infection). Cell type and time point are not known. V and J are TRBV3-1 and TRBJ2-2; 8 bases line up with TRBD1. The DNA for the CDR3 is TGTGCCAGCAGCCGCCTTGAGGGACAGGACGCGAACACCGGGGAGCTGTTTTTT. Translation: CASSRLEGQDANTGELFF.